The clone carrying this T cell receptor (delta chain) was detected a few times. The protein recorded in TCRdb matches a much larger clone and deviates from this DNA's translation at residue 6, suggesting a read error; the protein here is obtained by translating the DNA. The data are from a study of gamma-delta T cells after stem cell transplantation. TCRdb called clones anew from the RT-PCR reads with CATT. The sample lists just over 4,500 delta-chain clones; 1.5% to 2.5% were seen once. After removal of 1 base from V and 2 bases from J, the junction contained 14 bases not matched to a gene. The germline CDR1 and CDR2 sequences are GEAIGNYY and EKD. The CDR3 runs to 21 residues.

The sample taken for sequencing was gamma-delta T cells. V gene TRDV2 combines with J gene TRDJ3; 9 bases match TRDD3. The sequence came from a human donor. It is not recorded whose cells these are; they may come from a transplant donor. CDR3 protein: CACDTVGGYPSTTWDTRQMFF. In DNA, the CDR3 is TGTGCCTGTGACACAGTAGGGGGATACCCCAGCACCACCTGGGACACCCGACAGATGTTTTTC.